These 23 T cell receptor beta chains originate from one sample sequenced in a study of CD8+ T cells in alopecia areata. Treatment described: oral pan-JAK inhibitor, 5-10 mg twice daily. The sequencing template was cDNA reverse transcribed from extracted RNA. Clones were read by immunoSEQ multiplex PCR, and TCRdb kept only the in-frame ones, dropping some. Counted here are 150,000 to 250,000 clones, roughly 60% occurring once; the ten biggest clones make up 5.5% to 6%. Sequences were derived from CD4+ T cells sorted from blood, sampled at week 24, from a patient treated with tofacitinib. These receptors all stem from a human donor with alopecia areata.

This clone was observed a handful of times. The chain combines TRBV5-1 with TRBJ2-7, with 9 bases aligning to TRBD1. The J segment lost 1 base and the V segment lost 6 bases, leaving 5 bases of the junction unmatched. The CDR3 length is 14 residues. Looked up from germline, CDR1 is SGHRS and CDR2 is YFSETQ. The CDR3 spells CASMSGTGSYEQYF. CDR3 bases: TGCGCCAGCATGTCCGGGACAGGGTCCTACGAGCAGTACTTC. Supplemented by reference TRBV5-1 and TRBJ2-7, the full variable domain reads KAGVTQTPRYLIKTRGQQVTLSCSPISGHRSVSWYQQTPGQGLQFLFEYFSETQRNKGNFPGRFSGRQFSNSRSEMNVSTLELGDSALYLCASMSGTGSYEQYFGPGTRLTVT.

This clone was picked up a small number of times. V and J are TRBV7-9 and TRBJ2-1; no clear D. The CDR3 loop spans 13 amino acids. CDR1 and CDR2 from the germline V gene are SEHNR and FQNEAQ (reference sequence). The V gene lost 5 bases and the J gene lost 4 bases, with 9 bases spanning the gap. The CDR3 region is CASSTDHYNEQFF. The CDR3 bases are TGTGCCAGCAGCACCGACCATTACAATGAGCAGTTCTTC.

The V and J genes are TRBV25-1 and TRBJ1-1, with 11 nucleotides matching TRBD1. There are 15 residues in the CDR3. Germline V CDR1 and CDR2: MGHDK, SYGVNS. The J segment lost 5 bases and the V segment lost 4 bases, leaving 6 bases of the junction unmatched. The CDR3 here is CASSGYGTGGTEAFF. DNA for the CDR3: TGTGCCAGCAGTGGATACGGGACAGGGGGAACTGAAGCTTTCTTT.

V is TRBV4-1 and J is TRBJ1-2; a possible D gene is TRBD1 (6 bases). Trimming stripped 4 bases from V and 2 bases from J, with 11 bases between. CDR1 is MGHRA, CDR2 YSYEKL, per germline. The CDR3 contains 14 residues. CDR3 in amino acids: CASSPPGTNYGYTF. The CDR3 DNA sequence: TGCGCCAGCAGCCCGCCCGGGACAAACTATGGCTACACCTTC.

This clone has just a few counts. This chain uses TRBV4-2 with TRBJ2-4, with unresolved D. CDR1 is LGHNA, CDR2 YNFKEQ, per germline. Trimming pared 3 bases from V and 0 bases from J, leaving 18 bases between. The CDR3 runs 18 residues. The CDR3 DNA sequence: TGTGCCAGCAGCCATATCTCGGTGTCAGCCCTAGCCAAAAACATTCAGTACTTC. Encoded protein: CASSHISVSALAKNIQYF.

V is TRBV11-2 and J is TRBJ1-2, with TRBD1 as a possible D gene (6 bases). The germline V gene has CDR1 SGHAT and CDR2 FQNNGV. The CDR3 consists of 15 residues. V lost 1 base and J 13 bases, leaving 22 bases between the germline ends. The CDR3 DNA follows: TGTGCCAGCAGCTTAGCTGATGGGCAGGGCTACAGGGTCACCTTC. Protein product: CASSLADGQGYRVTF.

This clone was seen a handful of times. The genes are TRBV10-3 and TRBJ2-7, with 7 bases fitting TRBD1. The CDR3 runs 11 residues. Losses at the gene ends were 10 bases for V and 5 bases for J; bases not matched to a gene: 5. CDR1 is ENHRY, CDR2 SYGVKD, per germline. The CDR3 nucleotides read TGTGCCACCAGACAGGGCGACGAGCAGTACTTC. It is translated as CATRQGDEQYF.

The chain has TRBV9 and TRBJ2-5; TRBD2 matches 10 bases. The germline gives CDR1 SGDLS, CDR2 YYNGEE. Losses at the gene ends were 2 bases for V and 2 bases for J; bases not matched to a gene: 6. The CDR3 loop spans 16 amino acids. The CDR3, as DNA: TGTGCCAGCAGCGTTAGCGGGAGGACGACACAAGAGACCCAGTACTTC. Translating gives CASSVSGRTTQETQYF.

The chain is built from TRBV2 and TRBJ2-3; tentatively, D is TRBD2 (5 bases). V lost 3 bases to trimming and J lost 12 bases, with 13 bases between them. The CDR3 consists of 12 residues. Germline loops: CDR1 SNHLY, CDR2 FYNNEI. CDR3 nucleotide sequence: TGTGCCAGCAGTGACAGGCCGGGGTTCCAGTATTTT. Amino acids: CASSDRPGFQYF.

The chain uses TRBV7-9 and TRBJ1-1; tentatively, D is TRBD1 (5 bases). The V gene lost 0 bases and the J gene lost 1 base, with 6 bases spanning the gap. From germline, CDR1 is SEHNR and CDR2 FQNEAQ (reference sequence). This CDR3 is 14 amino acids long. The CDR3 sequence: CASSLAGRNTEAFF. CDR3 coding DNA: TGTGCCAGCAGCTTAGCGGGGCGGAACACTGAAGCTTTCTTT. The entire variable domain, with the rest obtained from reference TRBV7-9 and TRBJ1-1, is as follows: DTGVSQNPRHKITKRGQNVTFRCDPISEHNRLYWYRQTLGQGPEFLTYFQNEAQLEKSRLLSDRFSAERPKGSFSTLEIQRTEQGDSAMYLCASSLAGRNTEAFFGQGTRLTVV.

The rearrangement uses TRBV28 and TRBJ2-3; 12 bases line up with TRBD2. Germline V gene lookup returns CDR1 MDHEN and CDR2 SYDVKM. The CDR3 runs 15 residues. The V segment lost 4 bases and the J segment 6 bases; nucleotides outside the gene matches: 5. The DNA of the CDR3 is TGTGCCAGCAGTTCTAGCGGGAGGGCTTTGGATACGCAGTATTTT. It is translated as CASSSSGRALDTQYF.

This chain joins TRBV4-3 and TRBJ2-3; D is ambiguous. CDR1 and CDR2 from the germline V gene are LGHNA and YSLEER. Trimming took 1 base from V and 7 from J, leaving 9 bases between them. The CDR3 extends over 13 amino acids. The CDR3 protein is CASSQARLNTQYF. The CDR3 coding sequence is TGCGCCAGCAGCCAAGCTCGTCTGAATACGCAGTATTTT.

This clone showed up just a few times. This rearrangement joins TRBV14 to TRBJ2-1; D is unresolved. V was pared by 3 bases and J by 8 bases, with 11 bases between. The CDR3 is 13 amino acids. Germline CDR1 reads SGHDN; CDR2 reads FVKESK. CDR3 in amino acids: CASSQAAWHEQFF. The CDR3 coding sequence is TGTGCCAGCAGCCAGGCAGCATGGCATGAGCAGTTCTTC.

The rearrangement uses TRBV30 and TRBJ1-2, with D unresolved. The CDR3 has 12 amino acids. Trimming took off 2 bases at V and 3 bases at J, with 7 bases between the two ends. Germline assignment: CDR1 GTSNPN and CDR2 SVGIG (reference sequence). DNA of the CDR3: TGTGCCTGGAGTAACACGTACTATGGCTACACCTTC. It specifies CAWSNTYYGYTF. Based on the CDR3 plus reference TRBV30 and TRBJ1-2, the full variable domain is SQTIHQWPATLVQPVGSPLSLECTVEGTSNPNLYWYRQAAGRGLQLLFYSVGIGQISSEVPQNLSASRPQDRQFILSSKKLLLSDSGFYLCAWSNTYYGYTFGSGTRLTVV.

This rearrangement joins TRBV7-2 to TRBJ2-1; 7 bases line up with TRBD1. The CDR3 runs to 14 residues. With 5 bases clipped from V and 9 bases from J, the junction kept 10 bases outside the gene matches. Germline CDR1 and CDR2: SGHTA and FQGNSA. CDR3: CASSKSTGYGEQFF. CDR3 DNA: TGTGCCAGCAGCAAATCGACAGGGTACGGTGAGCAGTTCTTC.

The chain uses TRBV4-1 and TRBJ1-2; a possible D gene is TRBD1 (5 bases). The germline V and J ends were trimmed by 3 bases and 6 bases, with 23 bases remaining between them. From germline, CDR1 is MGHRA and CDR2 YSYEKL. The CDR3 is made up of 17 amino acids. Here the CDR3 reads CASSQRAQGFLRDGYTF. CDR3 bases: TGCGCCAGCAGCCAGCGGGCTCAGGGTTTTCTCCGGGATGGCTACACCTTC.

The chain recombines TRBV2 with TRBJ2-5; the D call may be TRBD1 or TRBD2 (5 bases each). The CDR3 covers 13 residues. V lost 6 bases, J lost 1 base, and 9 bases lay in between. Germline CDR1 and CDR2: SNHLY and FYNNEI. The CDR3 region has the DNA TGTGCCAGCAGGAGGGACCTCCAAGAGACCCAGTACTTC. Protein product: CASRRDLQETQYF. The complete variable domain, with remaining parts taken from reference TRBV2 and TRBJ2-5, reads EPEVTQTPSHQVTQMGQEVILRCVPISNHLYFYWYRQILGQKVEFLVSFYNNEISEKSEIFDDQFSVERPDGSNFTLKIRSTKLEDSAMYFCASRRDLQETQYFGPGTRLLVL.

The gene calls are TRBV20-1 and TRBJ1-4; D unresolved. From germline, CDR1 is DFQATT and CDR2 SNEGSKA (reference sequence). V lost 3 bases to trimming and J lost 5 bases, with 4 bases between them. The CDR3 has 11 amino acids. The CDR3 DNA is TGCAGTGCTAGCCCCAATGAAAAACTGTTTTTT. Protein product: CSASPNEKLFF.

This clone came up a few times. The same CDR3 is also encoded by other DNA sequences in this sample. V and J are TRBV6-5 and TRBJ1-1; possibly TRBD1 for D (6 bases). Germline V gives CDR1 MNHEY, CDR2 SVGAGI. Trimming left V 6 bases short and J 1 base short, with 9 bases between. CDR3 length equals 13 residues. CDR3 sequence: CASSRTENTEAFF. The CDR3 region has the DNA TGTGCCAGCAGCAGGACAGAGAACACTGAAGCTTTCTTT.

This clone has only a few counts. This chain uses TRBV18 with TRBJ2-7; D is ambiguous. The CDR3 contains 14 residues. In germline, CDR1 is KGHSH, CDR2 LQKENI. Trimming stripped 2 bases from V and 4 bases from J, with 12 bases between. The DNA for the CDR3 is TGTGCCAGCTCACCAGGATCAGCGCGATACGAGCAGTACTTC. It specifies CASSPGSARYEQYF.

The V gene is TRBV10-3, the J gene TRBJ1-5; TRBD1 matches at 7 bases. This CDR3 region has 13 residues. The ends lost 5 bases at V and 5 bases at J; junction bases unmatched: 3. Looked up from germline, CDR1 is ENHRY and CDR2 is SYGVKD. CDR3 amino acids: CAISMQGDQPQHF. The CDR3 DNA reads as TGTGCCATCAGTATGCAGGGGGATCAGCCCCAGCATTTT.

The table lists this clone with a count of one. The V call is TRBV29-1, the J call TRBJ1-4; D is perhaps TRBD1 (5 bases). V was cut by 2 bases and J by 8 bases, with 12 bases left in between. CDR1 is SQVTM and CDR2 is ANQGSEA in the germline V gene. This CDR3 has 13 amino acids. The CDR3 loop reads CSVERQGGEKLFF. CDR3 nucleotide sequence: TGCAGCGTTGAACGCCAGGGAGGCGAAAAACTGTTTTTT.

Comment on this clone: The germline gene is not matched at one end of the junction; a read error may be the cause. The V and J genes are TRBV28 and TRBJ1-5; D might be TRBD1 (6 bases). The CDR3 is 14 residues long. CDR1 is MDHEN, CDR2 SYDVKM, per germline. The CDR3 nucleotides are TGTGCCAGCAGCCCAGGGGAGACGGATCAGCCTCAGCATTTT. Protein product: CASSPGETDQPQHF.